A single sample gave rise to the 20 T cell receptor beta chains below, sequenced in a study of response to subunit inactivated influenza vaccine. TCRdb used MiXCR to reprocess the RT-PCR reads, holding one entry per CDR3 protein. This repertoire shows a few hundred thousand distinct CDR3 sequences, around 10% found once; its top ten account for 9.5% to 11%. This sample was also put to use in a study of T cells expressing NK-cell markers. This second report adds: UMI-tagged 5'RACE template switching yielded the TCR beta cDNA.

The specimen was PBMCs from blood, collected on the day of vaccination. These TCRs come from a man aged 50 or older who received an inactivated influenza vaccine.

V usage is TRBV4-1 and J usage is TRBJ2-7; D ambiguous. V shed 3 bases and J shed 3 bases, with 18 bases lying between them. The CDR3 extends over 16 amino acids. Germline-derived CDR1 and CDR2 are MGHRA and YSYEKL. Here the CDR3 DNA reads TGCGCCAGCAGCCAGTTCCCCCTCCGAAAGGGCTACGAGCAGTACTTC. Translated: CASSQFPLRKGYEQYF.

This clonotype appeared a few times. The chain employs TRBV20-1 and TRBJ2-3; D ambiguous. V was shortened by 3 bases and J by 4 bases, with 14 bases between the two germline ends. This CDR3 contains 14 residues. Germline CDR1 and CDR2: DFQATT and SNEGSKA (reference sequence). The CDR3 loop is CSASLMGSADTQYF. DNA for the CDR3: TGCAGTGCTAGTTTGATGGGCAGCGCAGATACGCAGTATTTT.

The CDR3 DNA is TGCAGTGCTAGCCTAGCGGGGGTCTCCTACAATGAGCAGTTCTTC. The encoded protein is CSASLAGVSYNEQFF. This chain connects TRBV20-1 to TRBJ2-1, with 10 nucleotides matching TRBD2. The CDR3 is 15 residues long. Trimming cost V 3 bases and J 0 bases; bases outside gene matches: 2. CDR1 and CDR2 (germline): DFQATT, SNEGSKA (reference sequence).

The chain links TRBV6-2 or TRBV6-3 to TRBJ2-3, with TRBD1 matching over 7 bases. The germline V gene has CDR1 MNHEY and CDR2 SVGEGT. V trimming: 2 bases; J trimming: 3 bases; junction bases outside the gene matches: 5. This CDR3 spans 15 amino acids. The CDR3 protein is CASSYDGRGTDTQYF. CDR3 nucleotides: TGTGCCAGCAGTTACGACGGCAGGGGGACAGATACGCAGTATTTT.

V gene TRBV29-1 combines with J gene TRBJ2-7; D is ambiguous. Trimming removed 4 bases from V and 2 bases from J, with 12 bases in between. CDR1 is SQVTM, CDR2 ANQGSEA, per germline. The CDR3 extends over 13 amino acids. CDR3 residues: CSVVKPGAYEQYF. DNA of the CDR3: TGCAGCGTTGTTAAGCCGGGTGCCTACGAGCAGTACTTC.

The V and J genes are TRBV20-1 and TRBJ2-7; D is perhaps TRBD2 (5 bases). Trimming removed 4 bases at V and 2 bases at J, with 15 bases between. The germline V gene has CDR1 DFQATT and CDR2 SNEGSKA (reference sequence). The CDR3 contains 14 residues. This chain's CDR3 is CSAMISGYTYEQYF. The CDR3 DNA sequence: TGCAGTGCTATGATAAGCGGTTACACCTACGAGCAGTACTTC.

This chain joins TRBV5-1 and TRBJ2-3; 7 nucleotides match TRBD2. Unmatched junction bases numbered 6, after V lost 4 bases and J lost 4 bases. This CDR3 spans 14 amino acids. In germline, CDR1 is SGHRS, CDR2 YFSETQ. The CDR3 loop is CASSAGAQADTQYF. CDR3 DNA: TGCGCCAGCAGCGCGGGAGCCCAGGCAGATACGCAGTATTTT.

The CDR3 DNA sequence: TGTGCCAGCATAGATTCAGGAGTTGGCTCCTACAATGAGCAGTTCTTC. This codes for CASIDSGVGSYNEQFF. V gene TRBV12-3 or TRBV12-4 combines with J gene TRBJ2-1, with D unclear. V lost 7 bases, J lost 0 bases, and 16 bases lay in between. The CDR3 consists of 16 residues.

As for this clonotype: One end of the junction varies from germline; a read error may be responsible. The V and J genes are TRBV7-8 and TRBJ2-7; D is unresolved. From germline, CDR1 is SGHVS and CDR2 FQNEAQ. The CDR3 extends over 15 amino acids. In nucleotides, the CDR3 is TGTGCCAGAAGCTTAGCCTCACGTATTTCCTACGAGCAGTACTTC. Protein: CARSLASRISYEQYF.

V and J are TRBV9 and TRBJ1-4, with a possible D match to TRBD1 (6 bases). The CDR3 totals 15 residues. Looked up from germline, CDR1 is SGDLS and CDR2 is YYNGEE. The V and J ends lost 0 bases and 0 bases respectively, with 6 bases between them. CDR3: CASSVGTATNEKLFF. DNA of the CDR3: TGTGCCAGCAGCGTAGGGACAGCAACTAATGAAAAACTGTTTTTT.

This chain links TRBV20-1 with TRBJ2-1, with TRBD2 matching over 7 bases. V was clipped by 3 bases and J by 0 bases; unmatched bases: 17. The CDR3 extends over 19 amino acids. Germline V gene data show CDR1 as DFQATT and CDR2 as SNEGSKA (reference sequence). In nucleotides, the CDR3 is TGCAGTGCTAGGTTGGGAAGAGGCGGGAGATCCCACTCCTACAATGAGCAGTTCTTC. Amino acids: CSARLGRGGRSHSYNEQFF.

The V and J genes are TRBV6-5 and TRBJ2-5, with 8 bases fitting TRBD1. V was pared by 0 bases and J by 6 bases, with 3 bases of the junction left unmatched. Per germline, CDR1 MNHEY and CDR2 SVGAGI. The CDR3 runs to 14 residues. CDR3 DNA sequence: TGTGCCAGCAGTTACTCGACAGGGGAGCAGACCCAGTACTTC. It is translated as CASSYSTGEQTQYF.

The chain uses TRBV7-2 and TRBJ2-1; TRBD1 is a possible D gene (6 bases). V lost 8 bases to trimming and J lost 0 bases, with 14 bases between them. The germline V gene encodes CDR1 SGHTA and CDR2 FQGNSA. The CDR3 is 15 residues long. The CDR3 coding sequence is TGTGCCAGCGGCATGCAGGGGAGCTCCTACAATGAGCAGTTCTTC. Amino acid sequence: CASGMQGSSYNEQFF.

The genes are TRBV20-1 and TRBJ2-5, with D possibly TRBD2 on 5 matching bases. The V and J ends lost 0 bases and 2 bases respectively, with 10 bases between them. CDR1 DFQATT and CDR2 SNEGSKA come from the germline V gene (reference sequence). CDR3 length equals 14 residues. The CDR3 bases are TGCAGTGCTAGAGATGGACGACTACAAGAGACCCAGTACTTC. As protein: CSARDGRLQETQYF.

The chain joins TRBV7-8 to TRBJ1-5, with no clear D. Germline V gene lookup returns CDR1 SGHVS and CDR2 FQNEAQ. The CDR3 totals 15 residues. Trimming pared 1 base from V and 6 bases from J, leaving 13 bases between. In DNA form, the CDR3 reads TGTGCCAGCAGCTTAGGATCGGCCAGCGGTCAGCCCCAGCATTTT. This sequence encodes CASSLGSASGQPQHF.

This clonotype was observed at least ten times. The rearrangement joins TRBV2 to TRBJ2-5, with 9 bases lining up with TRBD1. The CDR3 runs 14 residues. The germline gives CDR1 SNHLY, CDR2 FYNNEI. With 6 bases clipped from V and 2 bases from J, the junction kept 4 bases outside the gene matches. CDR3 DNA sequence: TGTGCCAGCAGAGAGGGACAGGGTCAAGAGACCCAGTACTTC. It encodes CASREGQGQETQYF.

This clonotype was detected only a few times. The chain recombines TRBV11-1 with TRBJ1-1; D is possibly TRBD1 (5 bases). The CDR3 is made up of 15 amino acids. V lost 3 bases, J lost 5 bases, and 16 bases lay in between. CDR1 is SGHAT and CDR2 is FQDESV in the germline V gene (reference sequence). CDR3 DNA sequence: TGTGCCAGCAGCTTGGCTCGGGGGGTAAAGACTGAAGCTTTCTTT. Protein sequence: CASSLARGVKTEAFF.

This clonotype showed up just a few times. The CDR3 sequence: CATSRDRPYEQFF. The CDR3 region has the DNA TGTGCCACCAGCAGAGATCGACCCTATGAGCAGTTCTTC. The chain employs TRBV15 and TRBJ2-1; D is ambiguous. In germline, CDR1 is LNHNV, CDR2 YYDKDF (reference sequence). CDR3 length: 13 amino acids. The V gene lost 0 bases and the J gene lost 8 bases, with 8 bases spanning the gap.

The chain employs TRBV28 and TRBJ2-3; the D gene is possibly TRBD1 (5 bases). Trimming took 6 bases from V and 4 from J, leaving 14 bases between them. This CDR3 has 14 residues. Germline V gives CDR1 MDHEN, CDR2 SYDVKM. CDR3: CASRGHGGPDTQYF. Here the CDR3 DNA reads TGTGCCAGCAGGGGGCACGGTGGGCCAGATACGCAGTATTTT.

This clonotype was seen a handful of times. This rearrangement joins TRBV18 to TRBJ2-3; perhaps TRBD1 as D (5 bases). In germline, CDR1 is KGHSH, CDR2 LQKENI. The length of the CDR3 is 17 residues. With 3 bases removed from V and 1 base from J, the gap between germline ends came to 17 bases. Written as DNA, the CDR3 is TGTGCCAGCTCACCTGACAGAGGACAAAAGGGCACAGATACGCAGTATTTT. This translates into CASSPDRGQKGTDTQYF.